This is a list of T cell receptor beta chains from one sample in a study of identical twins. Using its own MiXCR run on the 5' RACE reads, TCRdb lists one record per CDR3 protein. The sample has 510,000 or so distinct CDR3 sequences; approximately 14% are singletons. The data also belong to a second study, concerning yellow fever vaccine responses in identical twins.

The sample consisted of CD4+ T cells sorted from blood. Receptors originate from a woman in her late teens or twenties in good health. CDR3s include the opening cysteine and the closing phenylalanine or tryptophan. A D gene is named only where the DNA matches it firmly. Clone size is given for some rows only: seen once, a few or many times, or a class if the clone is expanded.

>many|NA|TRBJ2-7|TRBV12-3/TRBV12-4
TGTGCCAGCAGTTTGGGACCTGCCTACGAGCAGTACTTC
CASSLGPAYEQYF
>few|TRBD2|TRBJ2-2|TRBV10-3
TGTGCCATCAGTGAAGCGCTAGCGGGAGCCGGGGAGCTGTTTTTT
CAISEALAGAGELFF
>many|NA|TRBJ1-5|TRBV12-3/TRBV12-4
TGTGCCAGCAGTCCCGCGGCGGTAGGGGACAGCAATCAGCCCCAGCATTTT
CASSPAAVGDSNQPQHF
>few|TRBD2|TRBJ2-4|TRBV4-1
TGCGCCAGCAGCCAACTCGGACTAGCGGGGGGCAACCTAGCCAAAAACATTCAGTACTTC
CASSQLGLAGGNLAKNIQYF
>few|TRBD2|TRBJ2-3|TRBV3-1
TGTGCCAGCAGCCCCATGAGCGGGAGCCCAGATACGCAGTATTTT
CASSPMSGSPDTQYF
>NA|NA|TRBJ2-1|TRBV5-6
TGTGCCAGCAGCTTGTTCACCTCCTACAATGAGCAGTTCTTC
CASSLFTSYNEQFF
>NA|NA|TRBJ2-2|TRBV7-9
TGTGCCAGCAGCCCTGAACGACAGACCTACACCGGGGAGCTGTTTTTT
CASSPERQTYTGELFF
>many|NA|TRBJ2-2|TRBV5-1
TGCGCCAGCAGCTTGGACAGACCCGCCTCCGGGGAGCTGTTTTTT
CASSLDRPASGELFF
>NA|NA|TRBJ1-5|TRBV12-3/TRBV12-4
TGTGCCAGCAGCCACGGGGACGCACCTAATCAGCCCCAGCATTTT
CASSHGDAPNQPQHF
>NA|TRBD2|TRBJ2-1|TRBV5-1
TGCGCCAGCAGCTTGGAGACTAGCAGTTCCGATGAGCAGTTCTTC
CASSLETSSSDEQFF
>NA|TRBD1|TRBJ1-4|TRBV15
TGTGCCACCAGCAGCCACGGGACAGTCACTAATGAAAAACTGTTTTTT
CATSSHGTVTNEKLFF
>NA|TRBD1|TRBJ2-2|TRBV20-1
TGCAGTGCTGGGGGGACAGGGCTTACCGGGGAGCTGTTTTTT
CSAGGTGLTGELFF
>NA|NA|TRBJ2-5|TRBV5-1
TGCGCCAGCAGCTTGCAGATTAGCCTACAAGAGACCCAGTACTTC
CASSLQISLQETQYF
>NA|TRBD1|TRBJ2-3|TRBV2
TGTGCCAGCAGTGCCAGACAGGGTTTCGCAGATACGCAGTATTTT
CASSARQGFADTQYF
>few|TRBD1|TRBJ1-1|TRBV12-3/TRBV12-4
TGTGCCAGCAGTCAATTCCCGGGACAGTTCCAGGCTTTCTTT
CASSQFPGQFQAFF
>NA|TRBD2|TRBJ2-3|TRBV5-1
TGCGCCAGCAGCACGACTAGCGGGGGGCGGGATACGCAGTATTTT
CASSTTSGGRDTQYF
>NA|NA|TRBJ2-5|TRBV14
TGTGCCAGCAGAAGGACTCTCCAAGAGACCCAGTACTTC
CASRRTLQETQYF
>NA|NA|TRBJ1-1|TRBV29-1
TGCAGCGTTGGGGGGGGAAGAATGAACACTGAAGCTTTCTTT
CSVGGGRMNTEAFF
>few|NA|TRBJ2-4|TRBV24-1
TGTGCCACCAGTGATTCAACCCTCCAAGCCAAAAACATTCAGTACTTC
CATSDSTLQAKNIQYF
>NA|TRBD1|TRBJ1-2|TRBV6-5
TGTGCCAGCAGGTTACAGGGGGCGACCAACTATGGCTACACCTTC
CASRLQGATNYGYTF
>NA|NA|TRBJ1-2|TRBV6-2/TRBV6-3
TGTGCCAGCAGTCGTTCACAGGGCTACCCTGGCTATGGCTACACCTTC
CASSRSQGYPGYGYTF
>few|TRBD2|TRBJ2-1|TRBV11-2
TGTGCCAGCAGCTACGGGGGGGCTTTTGTCAATGAGCAGTTCTTC
CASSYGGAFVNEQFF
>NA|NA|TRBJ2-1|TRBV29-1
TGCAGCGTTGTGGGCCTTACGAATGAGCAGTTCTTC
CSVVGLTNEQFF
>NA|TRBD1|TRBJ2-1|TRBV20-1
TGCAGTGCTCCAGGACAGGCTTCCTACAATGAGCAGTTCTTC
CSAPGQASYNEQFF
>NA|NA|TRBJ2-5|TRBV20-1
TGCAGTGCTAATAAGCCGGGACTTCAAGAGACCCAGTACTTC
CSANKPGLQETQYF
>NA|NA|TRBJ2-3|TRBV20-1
TGCAGTGCTCTAGCCAGGCTCCCGAGGGGCACAGATACGCAGTATTTT
CSALARLPRGTDTQYF
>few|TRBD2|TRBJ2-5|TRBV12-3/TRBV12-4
TGTGCCAGCAGTTTAAGCTGGCGGGAGGGCAGAAAGACCCAGTACTTC
CASSLSWREGRKTQYF
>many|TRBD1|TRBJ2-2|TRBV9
TGTGCCAGCAGCGTGGGACAGGGGGCGGCCGGGGAGCTGTTTTTT
CASSVGQGAAGELFF
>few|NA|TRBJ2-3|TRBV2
TGTGCCAGCAGACCGGAGGTCGCGGTGGGTACGCAGTATTTT
CASRPEVAVGTQYF
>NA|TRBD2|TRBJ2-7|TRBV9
TGTGCCAGCAGCCCTCGCGGGGGGGATTCCTACGAGCAGTACTTC
CASSPRGGDSYEQYF
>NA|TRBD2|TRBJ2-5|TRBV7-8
TGTGCCAGCAGCTTACGACTAGCTCGGGAGACCCAGTACTTC
CASSLRLARETQYF
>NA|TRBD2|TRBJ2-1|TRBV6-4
TGTGCCAGCAGTGGGGGACTAGCGGGGGAAAGGCAGTTCTTC
CASSGGLAGERQFF
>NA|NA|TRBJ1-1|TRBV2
TGTGCCAGCAGTGACCAGGTTGCCACTGAAGCTTTCTTT
CASSDQVATEAFF
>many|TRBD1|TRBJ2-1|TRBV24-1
TGTGCCACCAGTGATTCGGGACAGGGAAATAAGGATGAGCAGTTCTTC
CATSDSGQGNKDEQFF
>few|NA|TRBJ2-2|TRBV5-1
TGCGCCAGCAGCTTGGCCCAGGGGTGGAGCGGGGAGCTGTTTTTT
CASSLAQGWSGELFF